This TCR beta chain was identified in a study of blood T cell repertoires in COVID-19. Study context: Sites in the United States, Italy and Spain provided acute and convalescent COVID-19 samples. PBMCs, B-cell-depleted T cells, or T cells were the source of the cDNA or gDNA that made up the material.

The CDR3 runs 15 residues. With V trimmed by 6 bases and J by 2 bases, 3 bases remained unmatched. Germline V gene lookup returns CDR1 SNHLY and CDR2 FYNNEI. Original processing methods: Quantification of nucleated cells was approximated via reference gene primer amplification. Profiled with immunoSEQ multiplex PCR; TCRdb holds only in-frame clones, not every one. The V and J calls and clone size were taken over from that table, and D and trimming were inferred from the DNA. Of about 38,000 clones in the sample, more than 70% were seen once. This clone showed up just once. The rearrangement links TRBV2 to TRBJ2-3; 12 bases align to TRBD2. The TCR was taken from a man aged 65 to 85 with active COVID-19. Sequencing input: peripheral blood. CDR3 sequence: CASRTSGGVTDTQYF. CDR3 bases: TGTGCCAGCAGGACTAGCGGGGGAGTCACAGATACGCAGTATTTT. Complete variable domain (other parts from reference TRBV2 and TRBJ2-3): EPEVTQTPSHQVTQMGQEVILRCVPISNHLYFYWYRQILGQKVEFLVSFYNNEISEKSEIFDDQFSVERPDGSNFTLKIRSTKLEDSAMYFCASRTSGGVTDTQYFGPGTRLTVL.